The 8 T cell receptor beta chains presented below share a single source sample, sequenced in a study of T cells in women clearing cervical HPV infection. Profiled with immunoSEQ multiplex PCR; TCRdb holds only in-frame clones, not every one. This sample's table has roughly 20,000 clones. Material: blood buffy coat. These receptors came from a woman aged 18 to 75 with a cervical HPV16 infection that either progressed to CIN3+ or cleared (not recorded which).

On this clone: Sequencing ends 3 residues short of the CDR3 end; the germline J gene provides the rest. This chain uses TRBV18 with TRBJ2-6, with D unclear. The V end lost 5 bases, the J end lost 4 bases, and 9 bases lay between the germline ends. Germline CDR1 KGHSH, CDR2 LQKENI. There are 14 residues in the CDR3. The sequenced part of the CDR3 DNA is TGTGCCAGCTCAAGAGCTCTGGGGGCCAACGTC. Translation gives CASSRALGANV. The entire CDR3 protein reads CASSRALGANVLTF.

With regard to this clone: The read stops 3 residues short of the end of the CDR3; the missing end is completed from the germline J gene. This chain uses TRBV7-3 with TRBJ2-7; 10 bases agree with TRBD1. CDR3 length: 14 residues. V lost 4 bases and J lost 5; bases outside the gene matches: 5. Germline CDR1 and CDR2: SGHTA and FQGTGA. CDR3 residues: CASSSGQGLDEQYF. Incomplete CDR3 DNA: TGTGCCAGCAGCTCGGGACAGGGGCTGGACGAG.

Details on this clone: With the read ending 3 residues before the CDR3 end, the germline J gene is used to fill in that end. The chain is built from TRBV10-3 and TRBJ1-2, with 9 bases lining up with TRBD1. After removal of 5 bases from V and 7 bases from J, the junction contained 5 bases not matched to a gene. Germline values: CDR1 ENHRY, CDR2 SYGVKD. This CDR3 contains 13 residues. CDR3 loop: CAISLQGAGGYTF. The sequenced part of the CDR3 DNA is TGTGCCATCAGTTTACAGGGGGCGGGTGGC.

A word on this clone: Read coverage stops 3 residues before the CDR3 terminus; the germline J gene supplies the remainder. This chain links TRBV27 with TRBJ2-1, with 10 bases fitting TRBD2. Germline CDR1 and CDR2: MNHEY and SMNVEV (reference sequence). The CDR3 sequence is 14 residues long. The V gene end was trimmed by 5 bases and the J gene end by 7 bases; junction bases not matched to a gene: 5. CDR3 loop: CASSPSGGGNEQFF. The CDR3 bases that were read are TGTGCCAGCAGTCCTAGCGGGGGCGGGAATGAG.

On this clone itself: An end of the junction does not agree with germline; a read error may underlie this. The read ends 3 residues before the CDR3 terminus; that terminus is restored from the germline J gene. The chain is built from TRBV4-2 and TRBJ2-4, with 8 bases aligning to TRBD1. The germline gives CDR1 LGHNA, CDR2 YNFKEQ. There are 16 residues in the CDR3. The CDR3 reads CASSQDRGMPKNIQYF. The DNA read from the CDR3 is TGCGCCAGCAGCCAAGACAGGGGAATGCCCAAAAACATT.

About this clone itself: The CDR3 is cut off 3 residues early in the read; its end comes from the germline J gene. This chain joins TRBV4-1 and TRBJ2-7; D is perhaps TRBD1 (5 bases). The CDR3 runs to 13 residues. The V gene lost 5 bases and the J gene lost 6 bases, with 14 bases spanning the gap. Germline loops: CDR1 MGHRA, CDR2 YSYEKL. CDR3: CASSYGHPGEQYF. The sequenced CDR3 bases are TGCGCCAGCAGCTACGGACACCCGGGCGAG.

Remarks on this clone: The CDR3 extends 3 residues past the end of the read, so its final part is completed from the germline J gene. The gene calls are TRBV7-9 and TRBJ2-5, with 8 bases identical to TRBD2. Germline assignment: CDR1 SEHNR and CDR2 FQNEAQ (reference sequence). This CDR3 comprises 14 residues. V lost 5 bases to trimming and J lost 5 bases; unmatched junction nucleotides: 7. Partial CDR3 DNA: TGTGCCAGCAGCCCGGGAGGGGCCTGGGAGACC. This gives the protein CASSPGGAWET. The CDR3, in full, reads CASSPGGAWETQYF.

With regard to this clone: The read ends 3 residues shy of where the CDR3 ends; the end is completed using the germline J gene. This rearrangement joins TRBV28 to TRBJ2-3, with 11 positions matching TRBD2. V shed 5 bases and J 6 bases; nucleotides not matched to a gene: 10. The CDR3 contains 16 residues. The V gene's germline CDR1 is MDHEN and CDR2 SYDVKM. The CDR3: CASSPSGGPRSDTQYF. Incomplete CDR3 DNA: TGTGCCAGCAGTCCTAGCGGGGGGCCGAGATCCGATACG.